A selection of T cell receptor beta chains follows, all from one sample in a study of HIV-infected children after antiretroviral therapy interruption. Via MiXCR, TCRdb re-called the 3' RACE reads, giving one row per CDR3 protein. Here the sample spans about 89,000 distinct CDR3 sequences, approximately 6.9% being singletons. The sample was CD45RA+ CD4+ T cells from PBMCs, pooled from several time points, taken from a donor given antiretroviral therapy, either interrupted or continuous. The receptor set was obtained from a pool of human donors with HIV. Both conserved end residues are part of each CDR3.

TRBV5-1 | CASGLRGSYEQYF
TRBV7-6 | CASSLDPTQTPTTSGNTIYF
TRBV20-1 | CSATGLLDAEAFF
TRBV18 | CASSPRGSHEQFF
TRBV20-1 | CSARASGRLNEQYF
TRBV7-2 | CASSLEGTGEYEQYF
TRBV12-3/TRBV12-4 | CASSPGIPLGGEQYF
TRBV7-8 | CASSIRLGHYEQYF
TRBV24-1 | CATSDSGFGRLDEQYF
TRBV2 | CASSVVRAYEQYF